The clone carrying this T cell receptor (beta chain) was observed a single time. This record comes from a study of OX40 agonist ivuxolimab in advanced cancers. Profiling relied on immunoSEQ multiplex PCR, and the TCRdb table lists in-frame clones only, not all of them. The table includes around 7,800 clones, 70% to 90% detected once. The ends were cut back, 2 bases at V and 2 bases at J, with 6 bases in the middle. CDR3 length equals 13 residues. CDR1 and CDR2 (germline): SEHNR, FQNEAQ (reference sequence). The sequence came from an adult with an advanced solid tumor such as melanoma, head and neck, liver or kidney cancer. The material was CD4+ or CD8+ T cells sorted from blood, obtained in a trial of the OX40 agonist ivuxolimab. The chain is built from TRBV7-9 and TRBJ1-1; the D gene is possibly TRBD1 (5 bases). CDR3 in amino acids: CASSLQGNTEAFF. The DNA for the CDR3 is TGTGCCAGCAGCTTACAGGGAAACACTGAAGCTTTCTTT.